A selection of T cell receptor beta chains follows, all from one sample in a study of post-analysis software for immune sequencing data. TCRdb re-derived calls from the PCR reads in MiXCR, one entry per CDR3 protein. The sample consists of roughly 200,000 distinct CDR3 sequences, 25% to 30% of them appearing once. Material: blood. Receptors originate from a girl under 18 with multiple sclerosis. The CDR3 runs from the conserved cysteine through the conserved F or W. The D gene is left open where the match is weak. The size field is filled for only some rows; it gives once, few, many or a size class.

j_call v_call clone_size d_call cdr3_aa cdr3_nt
TRBJ1-2 TRBV5-1 many . CASSISQANYGYTF TGCGCCAGCAGTATATCACAGGCCAACTATGGCTACACCTTC
TRBJ1-4 TRBV20-1 once . CSAREAQKLFF TGCAGTGCTAGGGAGGCCCAAAAACTGTTTTTT
TRBJ1-5 TRBV7-9 . TRBD1 CASTLTQGGDQPQHF TGTGCCAGCACCTTGACACAGGGGGGGGATCAGCCCCAGCATTTT
TRBJ1-2 TRBV20-1 many . CSARGALGTNYGYTF TGCAGTGCTAGAGGGGCCTTGGGGACTAACTATGGCTACACCTTC
TRBJ1-2 TRBV24-1 many . CATSDLQGNYGYTF TGTGCCACCAGTGATTTGCAGGGGAACTATGGCTACACCTTC
TRBJ2-2 TRBV7-2 few TRBD2 CASSQPGLAGVSGELFF TGTGCCAGCAGCCAGCCGGGACTAGCGGGAGTGTCCGGGGAGCTGTTTTTT
TRBJ1-5 TRBV10-3 many . CAISESAQPQHF TGTGCCATCAGTGAGTCGGCCCAGCCCCAGCATTTT
TRBJ2-7 TRBV30 many . CAWGGPIEGHEQYF TGTGCCTGGGGCGGGCCCATAGAGGGCCACGAGCAGTACTTC
TRBJ1-2 TRBV4-1 few . CASSQVSANYGYTF TGCGCCAGCAGCCAAGTGTCCGCTAACTATGGCTACACCTTC
TRBJ1-5 TRBV4-1 . . CASSPRRLQPQHF TGCGCCAGCAGCCCCCGAAGGTTACAGCCCCAGCATTTT
TRBJ1-6 TRBV20-1 . TRBD1 CSASTGESPLHF TGCAGTGCCTCGACAGGGGAATCACCCCTCCACTTT
TRBJ1-2 TRBV3-1 . TRBD1 CASSTFRQGVDGYTF TGTGCCAGCAGCACCTTTAGACAGGGAGTGGATGGCTACACCTTC
TRBJ2-2 TRBV5-5 . . CASNLGPNTGELFF TGTGCCAGCAACCTTGGACCGAACACCGGGGAGCTGTTTTTT
TRBJ2-1 TRBV12-3/TRBV12-4 many TRBD1 CASTLDRENEQFF TGTGCCAGCACCCTGGACAGGGAGAATGAGCAGTTCTTC
TRBJ2-1 TRBV5-1 many . CASSLGVNEQFF TGCGCCAGCAGCTTGGGGGTGAATGAGCAGTTCTTC
TRBJ2-5 TRBV20-1 . . CSATTGPQNSLGTQYF TGCAGTGCTACCACCGGACCTCAGAACTCCCTTGGGACCCAGTACTTC
TRBJ2-1 TRBV20-1 many . CSARAPGTGKEGEQFF TGCAGTGCTAGAGCTCCCGGGACTGGAAAAGAGGGTGAGCAGTTCTTC
TRBJ1-1 TRBV7-3 . . CASSLTRAGETFF TGTGCCAGCAGCTTAACGAGAGCGGGCGAAACTTTCTTT
TRBJ2-1 TRBV5-1 . TRBD2 CASSLPGLADGNEQFF TGCGCCAGCAGCCTGCCGGGACTAGCGGACGGAAATGAGCAGTTCTTC
TRBJ2-5 TRBV5-1 . . CASSLAREGFQETQYF TGCGCCAGCAGCTTGGCAAGAGAGGGTTTCCAAGAGACCCAGTACTTC
TRBJ1-2 TRBV28 . TRBD1 CASTDLPRQGGTYGYTF TGTGCCAGCACTGACCTCCCCCGACAGGGAGGGACTTATGGCTACACCTTC
TRBJ1-2 TRBV10-3 . . CAIPGQANYGYTF TGTGCCATCCCAGGACAAGCGAACTATGGCTACACCTTC
TRBJ1-4 TRBV16 few . CASSQFPTAATNEKLFF TGTGCCAGCAGCCAATTCCCGACCGCCGCAACTAATGAAAAACTGTTTTTT
TRBJ1-1 TRBV2 . TRBD1 CASRWRDRVNTEAFF TGTGCCAGCCGCTGGCGGGACAGGGTGAACACTGAAGCTTTCTTT
TRBJ2-3 TRBV20-1 . . CSASVFSDTQYF TGCAGTGCTAGTGTGTTCTCAGATACGCAGTATTTT
TRBJ2-5 TRBV20-1 many . CSARIGGQETQYF TGCAGTGCTAGAATAGGGGGGCAAGAGACCCAGTACTTC
TRBJ1-2 TRBV6-5 many . CASSYRQGNGYTF TGTGCCAGCAGTTATCGGCAGGGGAACGGCTACACCTTC
TRBJ1-1 TRBV5-1 few . CASSLAQRNTEAFF TGCGCCAGCAGCTTGGCCCAGCGGAACACTGAAGCTTTCTTT
TRBJ2-2 TRBV15 few . CATRTALNTGELFF TGTGCCACCCGGACAGCGCTAAACACCGGGGAGCTGTTTTTT
TRBJ2-7 TRBV20-1 . . CSARARDSYEQYF TGCAGTGCTAGAGCTCGGGACTCTTACGAGCAGTACTTC
TRBJ2-6 TRBV6-6 many . CASSYGLSGANVLTF TGTGCCAGCAGTTATGGCCTCTCTGGGGCCAACGTCCTGACTTTC
TRBJ2-3 TRBV7-2 many . CASSRNPSAIQDTQYF TGTGCCAGCAGCCGGAACCCCTCAGCAATCCAAGATACGCAGTATTTT
TRBJ2-1 TRBV2 few . CASSTGPSSYNEQFF TGTGCCAGCAGTACCGGGCCCTCCTCCTACAATGAGCAGTTCTTC
TRBJ2-5 TRBV5-1 . TRBD1 CASSLVGTGYQETQYF TGCGCCAGCAGCTTGGTGGGGACAGGGTACCAAGAGACCCAGTACTTC
TRBJ1-2 TRBV5-1 many . CASSLDRKYGYTF TGCGCCAGCAGCCTGGACAGAAAGTATGGCTACACCTTC
TRBJ2-7 TRBV7-2 few TRBD2 CASSLAWTSGNEQYF TGTGCCAGCAGCTTAGCCTGGACTAGCGGGAACGAGCAGTACTTC
TRBJ1-5 TRBV20-1 few . CSAGRARYSNQPQHF TGCAGTGCGGGGCGGGCACGTTATAGCAATCAGCCCCAGCATTTT
TRBJ2-7 TRBV28 . . CAGSLLVGEQYF TGTGCCGGCAGTTTATTAGTGGGCGAGCAGTACTTC
TRBJ1-2 TRBV10-3 . . CAIAGDGYGYTF TGTGCCATCGCGGGGGATGGCTATGGCTACACCTTC
TRBJ2-5 TRBV5-1 many . CASSYSGPPETQYF TGCGCCAGCAGCTACTCGGGACCCCCAGAGACCCAGTACTTC
TRBJ1-6 TRBV3-1 . . CASGKGQDNSPLHF TGTGCCAGCGGTAAAGGGCAGGATAATTCACCCCTCCACTTT
TRBJ2-7 TRBV15 many TRBD1 CATSTGTAFYEQYF TGTGCCACCAGCACCGGGACAGCGTTCTACGAGCAGTACTTC
TRBJ2-1 TRBV6-2/TRBV6-3 few . CASRQLGTGDEQFF TGTGCCAGCAGGCAGCTGGGTACCGGCGATGAGCAGTTCTTC
TRBJ1-6 TRBV5-1 . . CASSPYPGSAYNSPLHF TGCGCCAGCAGCCCATACCCAGGGAGCGCCTATAATTCACCCCTCCACTTT
TRBJ2-5 TRBV11-2 many TRBD2 CASSLDGAGGAGETQYF TGTGCCAGCAGCTTAGATGGGGCGGGAGGAGCGGGGGAGACCCAGTACTTC
TRBJ2-5 TRBV4-1 . . CASSPGARATYERYF TGCGCCAGCAGCCCGGGGGCACGAGCTACCTACGAGCGGTACTTC
TRBJ2-7 TRBV6-5 many . CASEGRKNSYEQYF TGTGCCAGCGAGGGTAGGAAGAACTCCTACGAGCAGTACTTC
TRBJ1-4 TRBV2 . . CASSVVNEKLFF TGTGCCAGCAGTGTGGTCAATGAAAAACTGTTTTTT
TRBJ2-1 TRBV11-2 . . CASSPNWDSYNEQFF TGTGCCAGCAGCCCGAACTGGGACTCATACAATGAGCAGTTCTTC
TRBJ2-3 TRBV20-1 many TRBD2 CSATTGTSGYTDTQYF TGCAGTGCAACCACAGGGACTAGCGGATACACAGATACGCAGTATTTT
TRBJ2-1 TRBV14 . . CASSQEGEYGEQFF TGTGCCAGCAGCCAAGAAGGAGAGTATGGTGAGCAGTTCTTC
TRBJ2-1 TRBV2 many . CASSKQGEGYNEQFF TGTGCCAGCAGTAAACAGGGAGAAGGGTACAATGAGCAGTTCTTC
TRBJ2-5 TRBV5-1 . TRBD2 CASRTSGSVGETQYF TGCGCCAGCAGGACTAGCGGGAGTGTTGGAGAGACCCAGTACTTC
TRBJ1-1 TRBV5-6 . TRBD1 CASRKDRGRGEAFF TGTGCCAGCAGGAAGGACAGGGGGCGGGGTGAAGCTTTCTTT
TRBJ2-2 TRBV20-1 . TRBD1 CSARVQQGAGELFF TGCAGTGCTAGAGTTCAACAGGGGGCCGGGGAGCTGTTTTTT
TRBJ2-7 TRBV2 many TRBD1 CASSDGQGKLRDEQYF TGTGCCAGCAGCGACGGACAGGGCAAGCTTAGGGACGAGCAGTACTTC
TRBJ1-2 TRBV12-3/TRBV12-4 . TRBD1 CASGLDRVGGYTF TGTGCCAGCGGTCTGGACAGGGTGGGTGGCTACACCTTC
TRBJ2-7 TRBV20-1 many TRBD1 CSATGTVVYEQYF TGCAGTGCGACCGGGACAGTAGTATACGAGCAGTACTTC
TRBJ2-1 TRBV28 many . CASTKSGGSYNEQFF TGTGCCAGCACCAAAAGCGGCGGCTCCTACAATGAGCAGTTCTTC